A selection of T cell receptor beta chains follows, all from one sample in a study of beta chain features in type 1 diabetes. Clones were read by immunoSEQ multiplex PCR, and TCRdb kept only the in-frame ones, dropping some. The sample holds under 90,000 clones, around a third seen once. The specimen sequenced was stem cell memory CD4+ T cells from blood. Every receptor here comes from a woman between 18 and 29 years old in good health. The CDR3 runs from the conserved cysteine through the conserved F or W. The order of the fields is V gene, J gene, clone size, D gene, CDR3 protein, CDR3 DNA. A D gene is named only where the DNA matches it firmly. Some rows have no size entry. The others give once, few or many, or a class for an expanded clone.

TRBV11-2	TRBJ1-1	.	TRBD1	CASSLGQGEGAFF	TGTGCCAGCAGCCTCGGACAGGGAGAAGGAGCTTTCTTT
TRBV4-2	TRBJ2-5	few	.	CASSQDKTNQETQYF	TGTGCCAGCAGCCAGGACAAGACAAACCAAGAGACCCAGTACTTC
TRBV2	TRBJ2-2	few	.	CASSDGGLNTGELFF	TGTGCCAGCAGTGACGGGGGGCTTAACACCGGGGAGCTGTTTTTT
TRBV7-2	TRBJ1-5	few	.	CASSLVPDQPQHF	TGTGCCAGCAGCTTAGTTCCGGATCAGCCCCAGCATTTT
TRBV5-1	TRBJ1-5	.	.	CASSLDPGVAGPQHF	TGCGCCAGCAGCTTGGATCCCGGGGTCGCAGGGCCCCAGCATTTT
TRBV29-1	TRBJ2-7	many	TRBD1	CSVNRGSEQYF	TGCAGCGTTAACAGGGGATCCGAGCAGTACTTC
TRBV5-6	TRBJ2-2	once	.	CASSFGVTNTGELFF	TGTGCCAGCAGCTTCGGGGTGACGAACACCGGGGAGCTGTTTTTT
TRBV29-1	TRBJ1-4	few	.	CSVRRGVGEKLFF	TGCAGCGTTCGCAGGGGAGTCGGTGAAAAACTGTTTTTT
TRBV5-1	TRBJ1-1	few	.	CASSLVGTLNTEAFF	TGCGCCAGCAGCTTGGTCGGGACACTGAACACTGAAGCTTTCTTT
TRBV5-1	TRBJ2-2	.	.	CASSLAVNTGELFF	TGCGCCAGCAGCTTGGCGGTGAACACCGGGGAGCTGTTTTTT
TRBV2	TRBJ2-3	.	.	CASRRGREADTQYF	TGTGCCAGCCGAAGGGGGAGGGAGGCAGATACGCAGTATTTT
TRBV7-9	TRBJ2-1	.	.	CASSPRGPGKGGEQFF	TGTGCCAGCAGCCCCCGAGGACCGGGGAAGGGAGGTGAGCAGTTCTTC
TRBV10-3	TRBJ2-3	.	TRBD1	CAIRSGDRGFTDTQYF	TGTGCCATCAGATCGGGAGACAGGGGATTCACAGATACGCAGTATTTT
TRBV21-1	TRBJ2-7	.	.	CASPYHRDSPYEQYF	TGTGCCAGCCCCTACCACCGGGACAGTCCCTACGAGCAGTACTTC
TRBV27	TRBJ1-2	.	.	CASSLYIDGTNYGYTF	TGTGCCAGCAGTTTGTATATAGATGGGACAAACTATGGCTACACCTTC
TRBV13	TRBJ2-7	.	TRBD2	CASSYGLAGNEQYF	TGTGCCAGCAGCTATGGACTAGCGGGGAACGAGCAGTACTTC
TRBV9	TRBJ2-5	.	.	CASSYLDSRETQYF	TGTGCCAGCAGTTACCTGGACAGTAGGGAGACCCAGTACTTC
TRBV6-5	TRBJ2-3	.	TRBD1	CAAHRGQTDTQYF	TGTGCCGCCCACAGGGGGCAAACAGATACGCAGTATTTT
TRBV6-6	TRBJ2-1	.	TRBD2	CASSGTSDEQFF	TGTGCCAGCTCGGGGACTAGCGATGAGCAGTTCTTC
TRBV10-3	TRBJ1-5	.	.	CAISESKGVQPQHF	TGTGCCATCAGTGAGTCGAAAGGAGTTCAGCCCCAGCATTTT
TRBV5-1	TRBJ2-5	few	.	CASSLVFGEETQYF	TGCGCCAGCAGCTTGGTGTTCGGGGAAGAGACCCAGTACTTC
TRBV7-8	TRBJ1-2	.	TRBD1	CASSSRQGYYGYTF	TGTGCCAGCAGCTCCAGACAGGGATACTATGGCTACACCTTC
TRBV27	TRBJ1-1	.	.	CASSRQDSTEAFF	TGTGCCAGCAGTAGACAGGACTCCACTGAAGCTTTCTTT
TRBV27	TRBJ2-7	.	.	CASSLKWQAGYEQYF	TGTGCCAGCAGTTTGAAGTGGCAGGCCGGCTACGAGCAGTACTTC
TRBV5-1	TRBJ2-3	few	TRBD2	CASSLIGREDLDTQYF	TGCGCCAGCAGCTTGATCGGGCGGGAGGATTTAGATACGCAGTATTTT
TRBV4-2	TRBJ2-7	.	.	CASSPKDPSGDEQYF	TGTGCCAGCAGCCCTAAGGATCCCTCAGGGGACGAGCAGTACTTC
TRBV5-1	TRBJ1-2	.	TRBD1	CASSWRTGGYGYTF	TGCGCCAGCAGCTGGCGGACAGGGGGCTATGGCTACACCTTC
TRBV11-2	TRBJ2-1	few	.	CASSQPPGLYNEQFF	TGTGCCAGCAGCCAACCCCCGGGACTTTACAATGAGCAGTTCTTC
TRBV9	TRBJ2-1	few	.	CASSVVSGPYNEQFF	TGTGCCAGCAGCGTAGTAAGCGGGCCCTACAATGAGCAGTTCTTC
TRBV14	TRBJ1-1	few	.	CASSQGHVPEAFF	TGTGCCAGCAGCCAAGGGCACGTCCCTGAAGCTTTCTTT
TRBV7-3	TRBJ2-1	few	TRBD2	CASSLGGLAGGPDNEQFF	TGTGCCAGCAGCTTAGGGGGGTTAGCGGGGGGGCCCGACAATGAGCAGTTCTTC
TRBV5-1	TRBJ2-1	.	TRBD1	CASSQDRGRGEQFF	TGCGCCAGCAGCCAGGACAGGGGGCGCGGTGAGCAGTTCTTC
TRBV18	TRBJ1-1	.	.	CASSPDSLNTEAFF	TGTGCCAGCTCACCGGACAGTCTGAACACTGAAGCTTTCTTT
TRBV25-1	TRBJ2-1	.	TRBD1	CASSLTGGTNNEQFF	TGTGCCAGCAGCCTGACAGGGGGGACCAACAATGAGCAGTTCTTC
TRBV19	TRBJ2-2	.	TRBD1	CASTDRGDTGELFF	TGTGCCAGTACGGACAGGGGGGACACCGGGGAGCTGTTTTTT
TRBV4-2	TRBJ2-2	few	TRBD2	CASREWTSGDSNTGELFF	TGTGCCAGCAGGGAATGGACTAGCGGGGACTCGAACACCGGGGAGCTGTTTTTT
TRBV7-2	TRBJ2-7	few	.	CASSFPQGPSYEQYF	TGTGCCAGCAGCTTCCCCCAGGGTCCCTCCTACGAGCAGTACTTC
TRBV4-1	TRBJ1-6	few	TRBD1	CASSQLFRDRGYPVGGSPLHF	TGCGCCAGCAGCCAGCTTTTCCGGGACAGGGGCTACCCCGTAGGCGGTTCACCCCTCCACTTT
TRBV6-6	TRBJ1-1	.	.	CASSSPGGGNTEAFF	TGTGCCAGCAGTTCCCCCGGAGGCGGGAACACTGAAGCTTTCTTT
TRBV18	TRBJ1-2	.	TRBD1	CASSPDRDYGYTF	TGTGCCAGCTCGCCTGACAGGGACTATGGCTACACCTTC
TRBV30	TRBJ1-1	.	.	CAWSVGQGLSGEAFF	TGTGCCTGGAGTGTAGGGCAGGGGCTGAGTGGTGAAGCTTTCTTT
TRBV30	TRBJ1-2	few	.	CAWTRTGDGYTF	TGTGCCTGGACCAGAACGGGGGATGGCTACACCTTC
TRBV7-2	TRBJ1-2	.	TRBD1	CASSPDRWAYGYTF	TGTGCCAGCAGCCCGGACAGGTGGGCGTATGGCTACACCTTC
TRBV5-4	TRBJ2-2	few	.	CASNPGTLNTGELFF	TGTGCCAGCAATCCCGGGACTCTCAACACCGGGGAGCTGTTTTTT
TRBV14	TRBJ2-2	.	TRBD2	CASSPWLGGLAGLAGGELFF	TGTGCCAGCAGCCCATGGCTCGGAGGACTAGCGGGCCTGGCGGGCGGGGAGCTGTTTTTT
TRBV11-2	TRBJ2-1	.	TRBD2	CASAGGGLGNEQFF	TGTGCCAGCGCTGGGGGAGGGCTGGGCAATGAGCAGTTCTTC
TRBV27	TRBJ2-1	.	.	CASSPISISNEQFF	TGTGCCAGCAGTCCCATTAGTATAAGCAATGAGCAGTTCTTC
TRBV4-1	TRBJ2-7	.	TRBD1	CASSHVGTGPLEQYF	TGCGCCAGCAGCCACGTCGGGACAGGGCCTCTCGAGCAGTACTTC
TRBV11-3	TRBJ1-1	.	.	CASSFRRGTEAFF	TGTGCCAGCAGCTTCCGAAGGGGGACTGAAGCTTTCTTT